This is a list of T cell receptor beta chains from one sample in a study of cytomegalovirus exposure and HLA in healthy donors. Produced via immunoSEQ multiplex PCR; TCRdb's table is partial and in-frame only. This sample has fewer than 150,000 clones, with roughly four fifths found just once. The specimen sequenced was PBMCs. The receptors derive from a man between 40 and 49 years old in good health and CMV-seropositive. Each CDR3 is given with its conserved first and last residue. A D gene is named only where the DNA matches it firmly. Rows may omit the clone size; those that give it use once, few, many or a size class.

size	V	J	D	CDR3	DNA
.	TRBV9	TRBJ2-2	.	CASSEYQGLGTGELFF	TGTGCCAGCAGCGAGTATCAGGGGCTAGGCACCGGGGAGCTGTTTTTT
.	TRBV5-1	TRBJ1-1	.	CASSAGPNTEAFF	TGCGCCAGCAGCGCGGGACCTAACACTGAAGCTTTCTTT
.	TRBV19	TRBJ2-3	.	CASSMGGQVNTQYF	TGTGCCAGTAGTATGGGGGGGCAGGTAAATACGCAGTATTTT
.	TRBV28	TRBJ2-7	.	CAAGGILVEQYF	TGTGCTGCGGGTGGAATACTAGTTGAGCAGTACTTC
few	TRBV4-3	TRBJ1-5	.	CASSRPTGASNQPQHF	TGCGCCAGCAGCCGGCCCACGGGAGCTAGCAATCAGCCCCAGCATTTT
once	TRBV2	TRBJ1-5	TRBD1	CASKLGQGRMYQPQHF	TGTGCCAGCAAGCTCGGACAGGGAAGAATGTATCAGCCCCAGCATTTT
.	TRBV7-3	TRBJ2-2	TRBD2	CASSRLAGGYTGELFF	TGTGCCAGCAGCAGACTAGCGGGAGGGTACACCGGGGAGCTGTTTTTT
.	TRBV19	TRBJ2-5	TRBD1	CASSINRGPQETQYF	TGTGCCAGTAGTATCAACAGGGGGCCCCAAGAGACCCAGTACTTC
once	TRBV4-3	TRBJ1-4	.	CASSKQGSEKLFF	TGCGCCAGCAGCAAGCAGGGGAGTGAAAAACTGTTTTTT
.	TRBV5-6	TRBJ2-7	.	CASSLGTSSYEQYF	TGTGCCAGCAGCTTGGGGACAAGCTCCTACGAGCAGTACTTC
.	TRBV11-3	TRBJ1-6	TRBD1	CASSLEDRGSSPLHF	TGTGCCAGCAGCTTAGAGGACAGGGGTAGTTCACCCCTCCACTTT
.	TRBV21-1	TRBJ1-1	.	CASSPWAGKEAFF	TGTGCCAGCAGCCCCTGGGCGGGGAAAGAGGCTTTCTTT
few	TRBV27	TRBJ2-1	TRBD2	CASSIREGRSRQFF	TGTGCCAGCAGTATCCGGGAGGGCCGGTCAAGGCAGTTCTTC
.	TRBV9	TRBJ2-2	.	CASSARPFAGTLNTGELFF	TGTGCCAGCAGCGCCCGCCCCTTTGCCGGGACATTAAACACCGGGGAGCTGTTTTTT
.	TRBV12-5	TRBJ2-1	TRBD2	CASGLGTSGGPGDEQFF	TGTGCTAGTGGTTTGGGGACTAGCGGGGGCCCCGGGGATGAGCAGTTCTTC
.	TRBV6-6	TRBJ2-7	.	CASSSYSYEQYF	TGTGCCAGCAGTTCTTACTCCTACGAGCAGTACTTC
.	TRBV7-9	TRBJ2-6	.	CASSFVQGVVNVLTF	TGTGCCAGCAGCTTCGTACAGGGAGTAGTCAACGTCCTGACTTTC
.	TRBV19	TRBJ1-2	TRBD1	CASSKRQGYGYTF	TGTGCCAGTAGTAAAAGACAGGGTTATGGCTACACCTTC
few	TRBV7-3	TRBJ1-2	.	CASSSGGARYGYTF	TGTGCCAGCAGCTCAGGTGGGGCTCGGTATGGCTACACCTTC
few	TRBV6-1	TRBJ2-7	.	CASSLRRGHEQYF	TGTGCCAGCAGCTTACGACGCGGGCACGAGCAGTACTTC
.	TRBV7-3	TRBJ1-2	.	CASSLYPQSGYTF	TGTGCCAGCAGCTTATATCCCCAGTCCGGCTACACCTTC
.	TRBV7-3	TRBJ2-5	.	CASSLSGERAETQYF	TGTGCCAGCAGCTTATCCGGGGAGCGAGCCGAGACCCAGTACTTC
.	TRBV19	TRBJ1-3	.	CASVKQGYGNTIYF	TGTGCCAGTGTCAAACAGGGTTATGGAAACACCATATATTTT
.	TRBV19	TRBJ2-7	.	CASSKSVPLYEQYF	TGTGCCAGTAGTAAATCCGTGCCGCTATACGAGCAGTACTTC
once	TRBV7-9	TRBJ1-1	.	CASSLGAIDTEAFF	TGTGCCAGCAGCTTGGGGGCAATCGACACTGAAGCTTTCTTT
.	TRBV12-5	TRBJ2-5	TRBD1	CASGLGPLGQGARSQYF	TGTGCTAGTGGTTTGGGGCCACTGGGGCAGGGGGCCCGGTCCCAGTACTTC
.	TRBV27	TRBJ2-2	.	CASSTTVNTGELFF	TGTGCCAGCAGTACGACAGTGAACACCGGGGAGCTGTTTTTT
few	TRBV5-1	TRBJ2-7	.	CASSLAGGLLYEQYF	TGCGCCAGCAGCTTGGCCGGCGGCCTTTTATACGAGCAGTACTTC
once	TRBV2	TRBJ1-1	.	CASSVGQNTEAFF	TGTGCCAGCAGTGTCGGACAAAACACTGAAGCTTTCTTT
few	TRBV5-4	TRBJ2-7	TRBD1	CASSLNRGLYEQYF	TGTGCCAGCAGCTTGAACAGGGGGTTATACGAGCAGTACTTC
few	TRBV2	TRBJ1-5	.	CASSVRRPYYSNQPQHF	TGTGCCAGCAGTGTCCGGAGGCCCTACTATAGCAATCAGCCCCAGCATTTT
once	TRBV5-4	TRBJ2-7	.	CASSLIEVRKDSSFYEQYF	TGTGCCAGCAGCTTGATCGAAGTCCGCAAGGACTCCTCTTTCTACGAGCAGTACTTC
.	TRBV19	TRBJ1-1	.	CASNKAGETEAFF	TGTGCCAGTAATAAAGCGGGGGAAACTGAAGCTTTCTTT